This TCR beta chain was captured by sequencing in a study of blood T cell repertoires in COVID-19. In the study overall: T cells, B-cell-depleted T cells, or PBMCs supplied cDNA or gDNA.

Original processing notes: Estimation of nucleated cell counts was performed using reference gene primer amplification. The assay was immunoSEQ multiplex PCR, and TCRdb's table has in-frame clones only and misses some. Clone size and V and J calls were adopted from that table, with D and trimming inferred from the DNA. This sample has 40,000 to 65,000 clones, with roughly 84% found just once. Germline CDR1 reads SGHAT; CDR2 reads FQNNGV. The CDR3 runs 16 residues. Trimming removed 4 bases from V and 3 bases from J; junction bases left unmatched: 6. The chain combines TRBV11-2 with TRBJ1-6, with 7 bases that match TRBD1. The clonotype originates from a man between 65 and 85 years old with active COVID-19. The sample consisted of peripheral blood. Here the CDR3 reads CASSSGTAFYNSPLHF. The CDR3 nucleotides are TGTGCCAGCAGCTCTGGGACAGCGTTCTATAATTCACCCCTCCACTTT.